This T cell receptor (beta chain) was captured by sequencing in a study of T-cell reconstitution after alpha-beta-depleted transplantation in children. V lost 1 base and J 7 bases, leaving 11 bases between the germline ends. Germline-derived CDR1 and CDR2 are LNHNV and YYDKDF (reference sequence). CDR3 size: 14 residues. The library targeted TCRbeta and was prepared with unique molecular identifiers. TCRdb analysed the PCR reads with MiXCR anew, one entry per CDR3 protein. The sample consists of over 300,000 distinct CDR3 sequences, 9% to 12% of them appearing once. The TCR was taken from a human donor who donated a stem cell graft to a child with acute lymphoblastic leukemia. The specimen comprised PBMCs from the stem cell graft donor, sampled from the stem cell graft. The V call is TRBV15, the J call TRBJ2-1; a possible D gene is TRBD1 (5 bases). CDR3 sequence reads: CATSRGAGMNEQFF. In DNA, the CDR3 is TGTGCCACCAGCAGAGGGGCAGGGATGAATGAGCAGTTCTTC.